These 27 T cell receptor beta chains came from one sample sequenced in a study of Ad26.COV2.S vaccination and SARS-CoV-2 variants. This table comes from immunoSEQ multiplex PCR, and its TCRdb copy is limited to in-frame clones, with some not included. The repertoire holds about 320,000 clones, with about 86% as singletons. The treatment denotes: some 20 received Ad26.COV2.S at low or high dose, single or two shots; about 5 received placebo; per-sample allocation not given. Samples analyzed were those drawn on day 63 after the first vaccine or placebo injection. Source: peripheral blood, taken in a trial of Ad26.COV2.S vaccine versus placebo. These receptors were collected from a person aged 18-65 years who received the Ad26.COV2.S COVID-19 vaccine or a placebo.

The chain uses TRBV7-9 and TRBJ2-6; D call uncertain. The CDR3 is made up of 15 amino acids. The germline CDR1 and CDR2 sequences are SEHNR and FQNEAQ (reference sequence). V was cut by 1 base and J by 0 bases, with 4 bases left in between. The CDR3 reads CASSLGSSGANVLTF. As DNA, the CDR3 is TGTGCCAGCAGCTTAGGTAGCTCTGGGGCCAACGTCCTGACTTTC.

The chain couples TRBV6-2 or TRBV6-3 to TRBJ1-5; D is perhaps TRBD1 (6 bases). V lost 0 bases and J lost 2, with 23 bases in between. Germline values: CDR1 MNHEY, CDR2 SVGEGT. The CDR3 totals 20 residues. In DNA form, the CDR3 reads TGTGCCAGCAGTTACTCGATACGGTCTGTCAGGGGTAGGGGCAATCAGCCCCAGCATTTT. This gives the protein CASSYSIRSVRGRGNQPQHF.

V is TRBV7-8 and J is TRBJ2-5; 8 positions match TRBD2. V shed 5 bases and J 5 bases; nucleotides not matched to a gene: 7. Germline assignment: CDR1 SGHVS and CDR2 FQNEAQ. This CDR3 contains 14 residues. DNA for the CDR3: TGTGCCAGCAGCATTATAGCGGGGTGGGAGACCCAGTACTTC. Amino acids: CASSIIAGWETQYF.

The chain links TRBV27 to TRBJ1-5; D gene ambiguous. Germline V CDR1 and CDR2: MNHEY, SMNVEV (reference sequence). This CDR3 comprises 14 residues. V was shortened by 4 bases and J by 1 base, with 8 bases between the two germline ends. CDR3 in DNA: TGTGCCAGCAGTTCAAGAGAAAGCAATCAGCCCCAGCATTTT. Encoded protein: CASSSRESNQPQHF.

The chain recombines TRBV7-2 with TRBJ2-3; D is undetermined. Germline V gives CDR1 SGHTA, CDR2 FQGNSA. The ends were cut back, 11 bases at V and 1 base at J, with 13 bases in the middle. The CDR3 runs to 13 residues. The CDR3, as DNA: TGTGCCTCTTCTTCGATTCGCACAGATACGCAGTATTTT. Translating it yields CASSSIRTDTQYF.

This clone was observed a single time. V usage is TRBV2 and J usage is TRBJ1-6; D ambiguous. Per the germline V gene, CDR1 is SNHLY and CDR2 is FYNNEI. The CDR3 has 12 residues. Trimming removed 7 bases from V and 5 bases from J, with 6 bases in between. The DNA of the CDR3 is TGTGCCAGCAACAACCATAATTCACCCCTCCACTTT. It yields the protein CASNNHNSPLHF.

V gene TRBV2 combines with J gene TRBJ2-1, with D perhaps TRBD1 or TRBD2 (6 bases each). The CDR3 consists of 14 residues. CDR1 and CDR2 from the germline V gene are SNHLY and FYNNEI. V was pared by 7 bases and J by 4 bases, with 14 bases between. The CDR3 loop reads CASIDGGDYNEQFF. The CDR3 DNA reads as TGTGCCAGCATCGACGGGGGCGATTACAATGAGCAGTTCTTC.

Remarks on this clone: The same CDR3 can be traced to other DNA sequences in this sample. The chain couples TRBV18 to TRBJ1-2, with D possibly matching TRBD1 (6 bases). Trimming cost V 3 bases and J 2 bases, with 7 bases left between them. The CDR3 contains 13 residues. Per the germline V gene, CDR1 is KGHSH and CDR2 is LQKENI. CDR3 loop: CASSPTGNYGYTF. Written as DNA, the CDR3 is TGTGCCAGCTCACCGACAGGCAACTATGGCTACACCTTC.

The chain recombines TRBV4-1 with TRBJ1-1, with a tentative D call TRBD1 (6 bases). V lost 4 bases and J 3 bases, leaving 12 bases between the germline ends. The CDR3 has 14 residues. From germline, CDR1 is MGHRA and CDR2 YSYEKL. The CDR3 here is CASSPGGQDTEAFF. CDR3 coding DNA: TGCGCCAGCAGCCCGGGGGGGCAGGACACTGAAGCTTTCTTT.

The V call is TRBV7-9, the J call TRBJ1-5, with D uncertain. Germline lookup yields CDR1 SEHNR and CDR2 FQNEAQ (reference sequence). Trimming shortened V by 6 bases and J by 5 bases, and 14 bases separated the two germline ends. CDR3 length equals 14 residues. The CDR3 DNA is TGTGCCAGCAGTTCGACGGGAAGTGATCAGCCCCAGCATTTT. Residues: CASSSTGSDQPQHF.

This clone has a handful of counts. The rearrangement joins TRBV5-6 to TRBJ2-1, with a possible D match to TRBD2 (5 bases). Per the germline V gene, CDR1 is SGHDT and CDR2 is YYEEEE. Between the trimmed V and J ends, which lost 4 bases and 5 bases, there was a span of 10 bases. The CDR3 length is 13 residues. CDR3 sequence: CASSRTPNNEQFF. In DNA form, the CDR3 reads TGTGCCAGCAGCCGGACTCCAAACAATGAGCAGTTCTTC.

The V and J genes are TRBV7-9 and TRBJ2-7; 7 nucleotides agree with TRBD1. V lost 3 bases to trimming and J lost 9 bases; unmatched junction nucleotides: 11. Germline V gene lookup returns CDR1 SEHNR and CDR2 FQNEAQ (reference sequence). The CDR3 length is 14 residues. As DNA, the CDR3 is TGTGCCAGCAGCTTGTCCCTTCGACAGGGTGGGCAGTACTTC. This gives the protein CASSLSLRQGGQYF.

The chain employs TRBV18 and TRBJ1-1; D unresolved. Trimming cost V 5 bases and J 11 bases, with 12 bases left between them. The CDR3 spans 11 residues. Germline V gene data show CDR1 as KGHSH and CDR2 as LQKENI. CDR3 DNA sequence: TGTGCCAGCTCATCTCAGAGGAGGGCTTTCTTT. Its protein product is CASSSQRRAFF.

For the CDR3, the DNA is TGTGCCAGCAGCCAAGATATAGCCTCGGGCACCGGGGAGCTGTTTTTT. This translates into CASSQDIASGTGELFF. V and J are TRBV3-1 (or the pseudogene TRBV3-2) and TRBJ2-2; D ambiguous. The ends were cut back, 0 bases at V and 4 bases at J, with 12 bases in the middle. Germline lookup yields CDR1 LGHDT and CDR2 YNNKEL (reference sequence). CDR3 length: 16 amino acids.

This clone was observed a handful of times. The gene calls are TRBV7-3 and TRBJ1-1; 7 positions agree with TRBD1. The CDR3 has 14 residues. CDR1 and CDR2 (germline): SGHTA, FQGTGA. Unmatched junction bases numbered 9, after V lost 5 bases and J lost 6 bases. The chain's CDR3 is CASSPRGGVAEAFF. In DNA form, the CDR3 reads TGTGCCAGCAGCCCCAGGGGGGGCGTCGCTGAAGCTTTCTTT. Drawing the rest from reference TRBV7-3 and TRBJ1-1, the complete variable domain is GAGVSQTPSNKVTEKGKYVELRCDPISGHTALYWYRQSLGQGPEFLIYFQGTGAADDSGLPNDRFFAVRPEGSVSTLKIQRTERGDSAVYLCASSPRGGVAEAFFGQGTRLTVV.

This chain connects TRBV30 to TRBJ1-4; D not certain. CDR1 GTSNPN and CDR2 SVGIG come from the germline V gene (reference sequence). V was clipped by 1 base and J by 2 bases, with 5 bases between them. The CDR3 has 13 amino acids. Here the CDR3 reads CAWSAGTNEKLFF. The CDR3 DNA reads TGTGCCTGGAGTGCTGGGACTAATGAAAAACTGTTTTTT.

The chain joins TRBV5-1 to TRBJ2-5, with D perhaps TRBD1 or TRBD2 (6 bases each). CDR1 SGHRS and CDR2 YFSETQ come from the germline V gene. The length of the CDR3 is 15 residues. Trimming stripped 1 base from V and 5 bases from J, with 15 bases between. CDR3 DNA sequence: TGCGCCAGCAGCTTGAGTACTAGCCAGGGGGAGACCCAGTACTTC. It yields the protein CASSLSTSQGETQYF.

The chain uses TRBV2 and TRBJ1-6; D ambiguous. This CDR3 is built from 15 residues. Germline lookup yields CDR1 SNHLY and CDR2 FYNNEI. Trimming left V 5 bases short and J 3 bases short, with 11 bases between. The CDR3, as DNA: TGTGCCAGCAGTCCCGGGCAGTTCTATAATTCACCCCTCCACTTT. Protein: CASSPGQFYNSPLHF.

The chain employs TRBV20-1 and TRBJ2-1; 10 bases line up with TRBD2. Germline CDR1 reads DFQATT; CDR2 reads SNEGSKA (reference sequence). Unmatched junction bases numbered 12, after V lost 5 bases and J lost 2 bases. The length of the CDR3 is 17 residues. Written as DNA, the CDR3 is TGCAGTGCTCGTGGCCCCTCAGCGGGGGGGACCTACAATGAGCAGTTCTTC. Translated: CSARGPSAGGTYNEQFF.

The V gene is TRBV11-2, the J gene TRBJ2-1; D is possibly TRBD1 or TRBD2 (6 bases each). With 4 bases removed from V and 9 bases from J, the gap between germline ends came to 10 bases. Germline loops: CDR1 SGHAT, CDR2 FQNNGV. The CDR3 contains 12 residues. CDR3: CASSSGASEQFF. DNA for the CDR3: TGTGCCAGCAGCTCGGGGGCAAGTGAGCAGTTCTTC.

V usage is TRBV6-5 and J usage is TRBJ1-5; a weak D match, TRBD1 (5 bases). Germline-derived CDR1 and CDR2 are MNHEY and SVGAGI. This CDR3 is built from 13 residues. The V end lost 9 bases, the J end lost 0 bases, and 9 bases lay between the germline ends. For the CDR3, the DNA is TGTGCCAGTGAGACAGATAGCAATCAGCCCCAGCATTTT. It translates to CASETDSNQPQHF.

The chain recombines TRBV5-4 with TRBJ2-7; D might be TRBD2 (6 bases). CDR1 SGHNT and CDR2 YYREEE come from the germline V gene (reference sequence). This CDR3 has 13 amino acids. V was clipped by 4 bases and J by 13 bases, with 21 bases between them. CDR3 region: CASSPPGGKVPYF. The CDR3 bases are TGTGCCAGCAGCCCCCCAGGCGGGAAGGTTCCCTACTTC.

As DNA, the CDR3 is TGTGCCAGCAGTGGTGACAGACCAGCTAACTATGGCTACACCTTC. This translates into CASSGDRPANYGYTF. The chain links TRBV2 to TRBJ1-2; D is perhaps TRBD1 (5 bases). Germline V gene data show CDR1 as SNHLY and CDR2 as FYNNEI. The CDR3 contains 15 residues. The V and J ends lost 4 bases and 0 bases respectively, with 12 bases between them.

The chain recombines TRBV9 with TRBJ2-5; 8 bases match TRBD2. V lost 0 bases to trimming and J lost 4 bases; unmatched junction nucleotides: 5. This CDR3 region has 15 residues. Germline values: CDR1 SGDLS, CDR2 YYNGEE. In nucleotides, the CDR3 is TGTGCCAGCAGCGTAGTAGGGCTAGCGGGAGAGACCCAGTACTTC. Translated, it gives CASSVVGLAGETQYF.

This clone occurred once. The gene calls are TRBV4-3 and TRBJ2-3; D uncertain. Trimming stripped 0 bases from V and 4 bases from J, with 2 bases between. CDR1 is LGHNA and CDR2 is YSLEER in the germline V gene. The CDR3 extends over 12 amino acids. CDR3 sequence: CASSQEADTQYF. CDR3 coding DNA: TGCGCCAGCAGCCAAGAGGCAGATACGCAGTATTTT.

This rearrangement joins TRBV21-1 to TRBJ2-1. TRBV21-1 is a documented pseudogene. This CDR3 contains 17 residues. The CDR3, as DNA: TGTGCCAGCAGCAAAGGGTGGGGGGCCGGACTATACAATGAGCAGTTCTTC. The encoded protein is CASSKGWGAGLYNEQFF.

This clone came up a few times. DNA for the CDR3: TGTGCCAGCTGCGACAGGGCACACGAGCAGTACTTC. This encodes CASCDRAHEQYF. The gene calls are TRBV6-6 and TRBJ2-7; TRBD1 aligns across 7 bases. The V and J ends lost 8 bases and 5 bases, in that order; junction bases with no gene match: 6. Germline values: CDR1 MNHNY, CDR2 SVGAGI (reference sequence). The CDR3 sequence is 12 residues long.